This T cell receptor beta chain was sequenced for a study of blood T cells in healthy people across ages. A second PCR, run for roughly 7 to 11 cycles, used a sample-barcoded 5' primer plus a J-beta primer mix. Each CDR3 protein gets one entry after TCRdb re-called the 5' RACE reads with MiXCR. Here the sample spans roughly 680,000 distinct CDR3 sequences, approximately 52% being singletons. V was clipped by 6 bases and J by 7 bases; unmatched bases: 15. Germline V gene sequence: CDR1 MDHEN, CDR2 SYDVKM. This CDR3 is 16 amino acids long. This clonotype was counted only a few times. The total RNA that was extracted per sample amounted to at least 5 micrograms.

The chain links TRBV28 to TRBJ2-3, with 8 bases fitting TRBD2. The source is an elderly woman in good health. Sequencing was done on a sample of blood. This CDR3 reads CASSRRGVYIKHTQYF. The CDR3 DNA is TGTGCCAGCAGCCGGCGGGGGGTTTACATAAAACATACGCAGTATTTT.